The entry below gives a single T cell receptor (beta chain) sequence along with its context. Its specificity is unknown. The sample belongs to a study of OX40 agonist ivuxolimab in advanced cancers. Study summary: Earlier anti-PD-1, anti-PD-L1 or anti-CTLA-4 therapy was permitted; about 39% had received some. General study points: Clonal expansion was seen in CD4+ and CD8+ blood T cells by week 6 at 0.1 to 3.0 mg/kg.

Germline assignment: CDR1 SGHDN and CDR2 FVKESK. This CDR3 has 20 residues. J was trimmed by 6 bases and V by 6 bases; bases with no gene match: 24. Profiled with immunoSEQ multiplex PCR; TCRdb holds only in-frame clones, not every one. The profile shows 20,000 or so clones, more than 65% of them singletons. The chain combines TRBV14 with TRBJ2-7; TRBD2 agrees at 12 bases. The sequenced sample was CD4+ or CD8+ T cells sorted from blood, obtained in a trial of the OX40 agonist ivuxolimab. The receptor was derived from an adult with an advanced solid tumor such as melanoma, head and neck, liver or kidney cancer. The CDR3 nucleotides read TGTGCCAGCAGTCAACCCCCCGGGACTAGCGGGCCAAGGTACCCTTTCGAGCAGTACTTC. Translating gives CASSQPPGTSGPRYPFEQYF.